Each of the 5 T cell receptor beta chains below was sequenced from the same sample in a study of blood T cell repertoires in COVID-19. Data came from immunoSEQ multiplex PCR; TCRdb stores just in-frame clones and leaves some out. Of about 150,000 clones in the sample, 85% are singletons; the top ten hold 6.2%. The sequenced material came from PBMCs or T cells enriched from blood (not recorded which). All receptors come from a woman aged 35 to 49 who had recovered from COVID-19.

In its sample, this clone was seen once. V and J are TRBV19 and TRBJ2-7, with 9 positions matching TRBD1. The CDR3 runs to 17 residues. J was trimmed by 1 base and V by 3 bases; bases with no gene match: 10. Germline values: CDR1 LNHDA, CDR2 SQIVND (reference sequence). The CDR3, as DNA: TGTGCCAGTAGTATTTGGGCTACTGGACAGGGGTCCTACGAGCAGTACTTC. Protein product: CASSIWATGQGSYEQYF.

J is TRBJ2-3 and V is TRBV27, with 9 positions matching TRBD2. CDR1 MNHEY and CDR2 SMNVEV come from the germline V gene (reference sequence). The trim removed 8 bases at V and 2 bases at J, leaving 11 bases unmatched. CDR3 size: 16 residues. The DNA of the CDR3 is TGTGCCAGCGCCAGGCGGGGGGGCGGCGTCACAGATACGCAGTATTTT. Residues: CASARRGGGVTDTQYF.

The J gene is TRBJ1-2, the V gene TRBV15, with no clear D. V lost 1 base and J lost 3, with 3 bases in between. The germline CDR1 and CDR2 sequences are LNHNV and YYDKDF (reference sequence). CDR3 size: 12 residues. The CDR3 DNA is TGTGCCACCAGCAGAGGAGACTATGGCTACACCTTC. This gives the protein CATSRGDYGYTF.

The chain combines TRBV2 with TRBJ2-3; D possibly corresponds to TRBD1 (5 bases). From germline, CDR1 is SNHLY and CDR2 FYNNEI. V lost 2 bases and J 0 bases, leaving 9 bases between the germline ends. The CDR3 is 15 residues long. CDR3 coding DNA: TGTGCCAGCAGTGAATCCAGGGCTAGCACAGATACGCAGTATTTT. Translation gives CASSESRASTDTQYF.

This clone has a single count. The CDR3, as DNA: TGTGCCAGCAGTGATCCGAGATCTCCCACAGATACGCAGTATTTT. Its translation: CASSDPRSPTDTQYF. The gene calls are TRBV2 and TRBJ2-3; D not resolved. The V end lost 3 bases, the J end lost 2 bases, and 12 bases lay between the germline ends. The germline CDR1 and CDR2 sequences are SNHLY and FYNNEI. The CDR3 consists of 15 residues.